This T cell receptor beta chain was sequenced during a study of blood T cell repertoires in COVID-19 (dated by TCRdb to about 2020). About the study as a whole: The collaborator samples originated in the United States, Italy and Spain and spanned the acute and convalescent phases of COVID-19. Where HLA class I and class II types were available, the types were taken from metadata supplied by the sample provider, not from assay-based typing. The dataset comprised deeply sampled blood TCRbeta repertoires from subjects exposed to, actively infected with, or recovered from COVID-19. The repertoires were released in a freely available public database intended as a resource for research on the immune response to SARS-CoV-2. Samples came from the ongoing ImmuneRACE study (first 160 participants) plus 1,254 subjects from 6 global collaborators. Nearly every sample came with metadata listing a de-identified subject ID, COVID-19 status, age in years and sex. The material from the prospective study consisted of cDNA or gDNA derived from T cells, B-cell-depleted T cells, or PBMCs. Broader findings and caveats from the paper: The amount of clinical and demographic metadata varied by source and participant and was provided uncurated.

The immunoSEQ Assay, a bias-controlled multiplex PCR, was used to amplify TCRbeta CDR3 regions from genomic DNA. The source study handled its data this way. The number of nucleated cells in each sample was estimated from the amplification of reference gene primers within the assay. Sequence reads were collapsed and filtered to measure the absolute abundance of every unique TCRbeta CDR3 rearrangement. For each sample, productive Simpson clonality was calculated as the square root of Simpson's diversity index across productive rearrangements. TCRdb re-hosts the immuneACCESS table, in-frame sequences only. Its copies lack some clones; in the studies checked, an unresolved V gene accounts for under half of them, and the cause for the rest is not known. V and J calls and clone size come straight from that table; D and trimming were deduced from the DNA. In all, the sample holds under 450,000 clones, and 70% to 90% of those were seen once. Of the sample, around an eighth falls within the top ten clones.

At one collaborating source in Seattle, patients were enrolled during active infection and were followed longitudinally through the course of disease. The collaborating institutions used their own protocols to collect whole blood in K2EDTA tubes. For TCRbeta analysis, collaborators shipped samples in one of three forms: frozen whole blood, isolated PBMCs, or DNA extracted from either of those sample types. Only one count was recorded for this clone. What antigen it recognizes has not been identified. Nothing much larger sits one base from this clone, and base qualities are not available. The germline V gene provides CDR1 MDHEN and CDR2 SYDVKM. After removal of 6 bases from V and 4 bases from J, the junction retains 13 bases not matched to a gene. From its cysteine to its phenylalanine, the CDR3 spans 16 amino acids. Only the CDR3 region is kept as DNA, spanning 48 bases read in frame from base 1.

The sequencing sample was made of peripheral blood. This receptor was identified in a woman aged 45-59 years with COVID-19, enrolled during active disease. The chain couples TRBV28 to TRBJ1-1; TRBD1 lines up with 8 middle nucleotides. The CDR3 region: CASSPLPGGARTEAFF. The DNA sequence follows: TGTGCCAGCAGCCCGCTCCCAGGGGGCGCACGCACTGAAGCTTTCTTT.